This T cell receptor beta chain was identified in a study of blood T cell repertoires in COVID-19. Overall study context: T cells, B-cell-depleted T cells, or PBMCs supplied cDNA or gDNA.

This clone was observed once. The CDR3 is 16 amino acids. Looked up from germline, CDR1 is MNHNY and CDR2 is SVGAGI (reference sequence). With 5 bases removed from V and 4 bases from J, the gap between germline ends came to 20 bases. In the authors' methods: Amplification of reference gene primers provided the estimated nucleated cell counts. Sequencing used immunoSEQ multiplex PCR; TCRdb keeps in-frame clones, though not all of them. The V and J calls and the clone size are those of that table, but D and trimming were determined from the DNA. Of 200,000 to 250,000 clones in the sample, 70% to 90% were seen once.

Sequencing was done on a sample of peripheral blood. The source of this sequence is a man aged 80 or over with acute or convalescent COVID-19. The rearrangement uses TRBV6-6 and TRBJ1-1; D is undetermined. This chain's CDR3 is CASSPVMAQRSTEAFF. As DNA, the CDR3 is TGTGCCAGCAGTCCCGTAATGGCACAGAGATCCACTGAAGCTTTCTTT.